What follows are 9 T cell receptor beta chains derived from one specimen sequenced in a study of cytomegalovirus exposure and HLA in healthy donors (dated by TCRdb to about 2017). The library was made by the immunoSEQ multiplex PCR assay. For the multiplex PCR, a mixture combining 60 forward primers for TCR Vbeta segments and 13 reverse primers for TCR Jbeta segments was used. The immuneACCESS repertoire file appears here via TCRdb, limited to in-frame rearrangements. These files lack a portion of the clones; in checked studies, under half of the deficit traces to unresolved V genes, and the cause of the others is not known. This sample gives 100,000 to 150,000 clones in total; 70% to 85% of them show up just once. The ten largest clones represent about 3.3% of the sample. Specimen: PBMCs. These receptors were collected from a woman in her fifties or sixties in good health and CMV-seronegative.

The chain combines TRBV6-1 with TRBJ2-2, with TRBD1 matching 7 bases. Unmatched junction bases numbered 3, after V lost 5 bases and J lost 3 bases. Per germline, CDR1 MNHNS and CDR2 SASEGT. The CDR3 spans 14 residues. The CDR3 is CASSRTGDTGELFF. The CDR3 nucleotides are TGTGCCAGCAGTCGGACAGGTGACACCGGGGAGCTGTTTTTT.

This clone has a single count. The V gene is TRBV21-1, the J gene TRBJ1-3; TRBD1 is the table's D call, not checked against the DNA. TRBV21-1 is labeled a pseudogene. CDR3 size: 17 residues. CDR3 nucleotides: TGTGCCAGCAGCTCCCGAATCAGGGGGAACTCTGGAAACACCATATATTTT. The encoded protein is CASSSRIRGNSGNTIYF.

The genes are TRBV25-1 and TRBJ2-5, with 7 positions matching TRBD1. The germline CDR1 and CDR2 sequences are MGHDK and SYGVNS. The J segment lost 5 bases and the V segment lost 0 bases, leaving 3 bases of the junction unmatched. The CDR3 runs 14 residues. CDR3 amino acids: CASSEYGQVETQYF. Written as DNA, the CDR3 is TGTGCCAGCAGTGAATACGGACAGGTTGAGACCCAGTACTTC. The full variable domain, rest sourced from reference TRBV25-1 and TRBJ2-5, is EADIYQTPRYLVIGTGKKITLECSQTMGHDKMYWYQQDPGMELHLIHYSYGVNSTEKGDLSSESTVSRIRTEHFPLTLESARPSHTSQYLCASSEYGQVETQYFGPGTRLLVL.

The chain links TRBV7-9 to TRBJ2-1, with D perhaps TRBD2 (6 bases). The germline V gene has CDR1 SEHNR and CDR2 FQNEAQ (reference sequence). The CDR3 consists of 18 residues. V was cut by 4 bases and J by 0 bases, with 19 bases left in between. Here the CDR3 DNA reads TGTGCCAGCAGCTCGTTCGTCGGGGGAGAGCTCTCCTACAATGAGCAGTTCTTC. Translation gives CASSSFVGGELSYNEQFF.

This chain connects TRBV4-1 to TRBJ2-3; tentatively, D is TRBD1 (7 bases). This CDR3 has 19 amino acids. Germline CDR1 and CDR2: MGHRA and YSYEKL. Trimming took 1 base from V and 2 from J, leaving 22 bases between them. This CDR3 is CASSQVDPGGQGDTDTQYF. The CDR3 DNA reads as TGCGCCAGCAGCCAAGTGGACCCAGGGGGGCAGGGAGACACAGATACGCAGTATTTT.

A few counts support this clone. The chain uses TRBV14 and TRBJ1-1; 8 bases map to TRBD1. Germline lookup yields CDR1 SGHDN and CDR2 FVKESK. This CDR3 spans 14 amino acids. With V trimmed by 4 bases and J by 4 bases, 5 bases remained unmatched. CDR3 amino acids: CASSLQDRATEAFF. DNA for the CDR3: TGTGCCAGCAGCCTTCAGGACAGGGCCACTGAAGCTTTCTTT.

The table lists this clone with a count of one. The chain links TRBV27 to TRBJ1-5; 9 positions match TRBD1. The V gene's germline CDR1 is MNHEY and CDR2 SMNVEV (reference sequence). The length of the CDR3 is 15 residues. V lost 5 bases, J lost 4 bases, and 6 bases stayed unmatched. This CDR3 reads CASSKLQGANQPQHF. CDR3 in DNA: TGTGCCAGCAGTAAACTACAGGGGGCTAATCAGCCCCAGCATTTT.

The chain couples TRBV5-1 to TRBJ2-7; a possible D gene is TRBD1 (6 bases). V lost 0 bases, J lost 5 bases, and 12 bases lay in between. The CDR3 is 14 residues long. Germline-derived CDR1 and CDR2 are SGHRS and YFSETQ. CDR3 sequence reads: CASSLATGTDEQYF. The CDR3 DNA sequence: TGCGCCAGCAGCTTGGCGACAGGAACTGACGAGCAGTACTTC.

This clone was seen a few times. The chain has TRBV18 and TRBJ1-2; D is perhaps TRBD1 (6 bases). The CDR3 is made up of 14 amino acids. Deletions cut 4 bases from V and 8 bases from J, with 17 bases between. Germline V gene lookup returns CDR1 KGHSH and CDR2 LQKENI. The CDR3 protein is CASSRGQQERGYTF. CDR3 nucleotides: TGTGCCAGCTCACGTGGACAGCAAGAGCGGGGCTACACCTTC.